This TCR beta chain was sequenced for a study of cytomegalovirus exposure and HLA in healthy donors. Study observations and caveats: The authors considered a cluster of highly shared sequence variants likely to be a sequencing artifact. In a later analysis, at a false discovery rate of 0.05, 17,000 or so TCR beta sequences matched HLA alleles.

The PCR ran on 60 Vbeta and 13 Jbeta primers. The repertoire was sequenced with immunoSEQ multiplex PCR; TCRdb's copy has only in-frame clones and lacks some. Its clone listing holds about 190,000 clones. Turning to this clone: Its antigen is not identified.

The receptor comes from a man aged 30-40 years in good health and CMV-seronegative. Sequencing was done on a sample of PBMCs.

The CDR3 nucleotides read TGTGCCAGTAGTATAGCGAGAGACACCGGGGAGCTGTTTTTT. It yields the protein CASSIARDTGELFF. The chain links TRBV19 to TRBJ2-2; D is uncertain. Trimming shortened V by 1 base and J by 3 bases, and 6 bases separated the two germline ends. The CDR3 loop spans 14 amino acids. Germline CDR1 LNHDA, CDR2 SQIVND (reference sequence).